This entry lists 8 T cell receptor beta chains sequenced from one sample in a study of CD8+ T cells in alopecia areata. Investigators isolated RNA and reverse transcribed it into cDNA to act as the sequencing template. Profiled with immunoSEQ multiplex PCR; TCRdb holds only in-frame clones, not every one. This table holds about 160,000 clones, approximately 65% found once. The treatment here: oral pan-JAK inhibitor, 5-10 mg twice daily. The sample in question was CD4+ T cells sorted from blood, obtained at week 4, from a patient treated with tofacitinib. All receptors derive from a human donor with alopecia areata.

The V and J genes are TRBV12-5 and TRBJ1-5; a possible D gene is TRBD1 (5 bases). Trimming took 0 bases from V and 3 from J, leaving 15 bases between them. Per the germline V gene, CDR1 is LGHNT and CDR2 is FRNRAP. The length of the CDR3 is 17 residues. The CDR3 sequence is CASGLVLAGSINQPQHF. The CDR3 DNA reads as TGTGCTAGTGGTTTGGTATTGGCAGGGTCGATCAATCAGCCCCAGCATTTT.

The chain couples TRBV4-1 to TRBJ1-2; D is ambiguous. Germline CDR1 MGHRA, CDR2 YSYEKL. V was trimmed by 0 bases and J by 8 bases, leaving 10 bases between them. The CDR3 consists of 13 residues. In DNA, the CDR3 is TGCGCCAGCAGCCAAGAGGATAGTATCGGCTACACCTTC. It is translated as CASSQEDSIGYTF.

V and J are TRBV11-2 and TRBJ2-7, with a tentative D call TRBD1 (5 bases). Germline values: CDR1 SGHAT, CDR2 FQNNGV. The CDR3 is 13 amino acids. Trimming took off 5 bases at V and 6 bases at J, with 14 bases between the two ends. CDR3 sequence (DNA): TGTGCCAGCAGCGGAAGTGGGCAGGGCGAGCAGTACTTC. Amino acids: CASSGSGQGEQYF.

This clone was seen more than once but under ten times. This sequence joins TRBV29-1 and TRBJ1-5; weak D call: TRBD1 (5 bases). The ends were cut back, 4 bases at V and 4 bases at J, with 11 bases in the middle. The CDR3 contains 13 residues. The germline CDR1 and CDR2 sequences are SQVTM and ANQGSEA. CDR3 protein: CSVVEQANQPQHF. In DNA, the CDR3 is TGCAGCGTTGTAGAACAGGCAAATCAGCCCCAGCATTTT.

The CDR3 sequence is CSVVDKSYEQYF. The CDR3, as DNA: TGCAGCGTTGTCGACAAGTCCTACGAGCAGTACTTC. The gene calls are TRBV29-1 and TRBJ2-7, with D hard to call. This CDR3 has 12 residues. Germline V gives CDR1 SQVTM, CDR2 ANQGSEA. V was cut by 4 bases and J by 1 base, with 8 bases left in between.

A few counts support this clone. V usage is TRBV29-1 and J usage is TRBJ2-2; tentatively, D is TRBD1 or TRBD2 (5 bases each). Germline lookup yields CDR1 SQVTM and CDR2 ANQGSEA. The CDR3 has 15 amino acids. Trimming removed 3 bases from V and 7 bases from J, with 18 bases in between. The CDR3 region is CSVEPGQGDGGELFF. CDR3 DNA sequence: TGCAGCGTTGAGCCGGGGCAGGGAGACGGCGGGGAGCTGTTTTTT.

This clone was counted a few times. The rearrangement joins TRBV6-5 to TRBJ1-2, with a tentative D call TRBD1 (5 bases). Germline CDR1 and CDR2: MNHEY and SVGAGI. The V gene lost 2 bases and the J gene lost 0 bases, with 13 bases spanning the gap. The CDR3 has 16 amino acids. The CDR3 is CASSYLGGSSNYGYTF. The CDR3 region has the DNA TGTGCCAGCAGTTACCTGGGGGGGTCCTCTAACTATGGCTACACCTTC.

The DNA for the CDR3 is TGTGCCAGCAGCTCCGGACAGGGAATTTCGGGGGAGCTGTTTTTT. Translating gives CASSSGQGISGELFF. The chain recombines TRBV5-6 with TRBJ2-2; TRBD1 aligns across 8 bases. The V gene end was trimmed by 3 bases and the J gene end by 8 bases; junction bases not matched to a gene: 9. The CDR3 has 15 amino acids. CDR1 SGHDT and CDR2 YYEEEE come from the germline V gene.